The next 8 T cell receptor beta chains were all read from a single sample in a study of T cell responses to AZD1222 COVID-19 vaccine. Clones were read by immunoSEQ multiplex PCR, and TCRdb kept only the in-frame ones, dropping some. Among about 120,000 clones listed, roughly 85% were seen once. Sequencing used peripheral blood, obtained on day 0 of AZD1222 vaccination. The receptors were gathered from an adult in good health.

V is TRBV11-3 and J is TRBJ1-1, with 9 bases identical to TRBD1. The J segment lost 11 bases and the V segment lost 4 bases, leaving 11 bases of the junction unmatched. The CDR3 has 14 amino acids. Germline values: CDR1 SGHNT, CDR2 YENEEA. The CDR3 DNA reads TGTGCCAGCAGCTATACGGGACAGGGTGATCGCGCTTTCTTT. It is translated as CASSYTGQGDRAFF. The variable domain in full, completed from reference TRBV11-3 and TRBJ1-1, reads EAGVVQSPRYKIIEKKQPVAFWCNPISGHNTLYWYLQNLGQGPELLIRYENEEAVDDSQLPKDRFSAERLKGVDSTLKIQPAELGDSAVYLCASSYTGQGDRAFFGQGTRLTVV.

DNA of the CDR3: TGTGCCAGCTGCCGGGACAGTGGTCAGCCCCAGCATTTT. Its protein product is CASCRDSGQPQHF. V and J are TRBV6-2 or TRBV6-3 and TRBJ1-5; 7 positions agree with TRBD1. V was pared by 8 bases and J by 6 bases, with 7 bases of the junction left unmatched. Germline V gives CDR1 MNHEY, CDR2 SVGEGT. The CDR3 sequence is 13 residues long.

The chain joins TRBV27 to TRBJ2-5; maybe TRBD1 (6 bases). CDR3 size: 17 residues. Germline V gives CDR1 MNHEY, CDR2 SMNVEV (reference sequence). The ends were cut back, 3 bases at V and 5 bases at J, with 22 bases in the middle. DNA for the CDR3: TGTGCCAGCAGTTTGGCGGTTCGGGGCAGGGGAATGGAGACCCAGTACTTC. Its protein product is CASSLAVRGRGMETQYF.

The J gene is TRBJ2-2, the V gene TRBV3-1 (or the pseudogene TRBV3-2), with D possibly matching TRBD2 (6 bases). Trimming stripped 4 bases from V and 7 bases from J, with 16 bases between. CDR1 is LGHDT, CDR2 YNNKEL, per germline (reference sequence). CDR3 length: 15 residues. CDR3 residues: CASSPPGRLGGELFF. In DNA form, the CDR3 reads TGTGCCAGCAGCCCCCCCGGGAGACTGGGCGGGGAGCTGTTTTTT.

This chain uses TRBV5-5 with TRBJ1-2, with TRBD1 matching 10 bases. This CDR3 is 17 amino acids long. Germline V gene lookup returns CDR1 SGHKS and CDR2 YYEKEE (reference sequence). The V gene end was trimmed by 4 bases and the J gene end by 7 bases; junction bases not matched to a gene: 16. The CDR3 DNA reads TGTGCCAGCAGCGTTGGGACAGGGGCGCCCGTCCTTGGTGGCTACACCTTC. It specifies CASSVGTGAPVLGGYTF.

The chain couples TRBV24-1 to TRBJ1-1; D is uncertain. CDR3 length equals 13 residues. The germline V gene has CDR1 KGHDR and CDR2 SFDVKD. Trimming shortened V by 1 base and J by 5 bases, and 7 bases separated the two germline ends. CDR3 sequence: CATSDLGFTEAFF. The CDR3, as DNA: TGTGCCACCAGTGATTTAGGCTTTACTGAAGCTTTCTTT.

This clone was seen a few times. V is TRBV3-1 (or the pseudogene TRBV3-2) and J is TRBJ1-3; D not certain. The CDR3 spans 16 residues. Germline V gene lookup returns CDR1 LGHDT and CDR2 YNNKEL (reference sequence). V dropped 3 bases and J dropped 0 bases, with 12 bases sitting between them. In DNA, the CDR3 is TGTGCCAGCAGCCAGCCCGCCAGGTCCTCTGGAAACACCATATATTTT. Translation gives CASSQPARSSGNTIYF.

The chain is built from TRBV6-5 and TRBJ1-2; unclear D gene. The CDR3 is made up of 15 amino acids. Germline V gives CDR1 MNHEY, CDR2 SVGAGI. Trimming shortened V by 6 bases and J by 6 bases, and 20 bases separated the two germline ends. DNA of the CDR3: TGTGCCAGCAGGGATACCCCGACAAGCAAAGATGGCTACACCTTC. Translated: CASRDTPTSKDGYTF.